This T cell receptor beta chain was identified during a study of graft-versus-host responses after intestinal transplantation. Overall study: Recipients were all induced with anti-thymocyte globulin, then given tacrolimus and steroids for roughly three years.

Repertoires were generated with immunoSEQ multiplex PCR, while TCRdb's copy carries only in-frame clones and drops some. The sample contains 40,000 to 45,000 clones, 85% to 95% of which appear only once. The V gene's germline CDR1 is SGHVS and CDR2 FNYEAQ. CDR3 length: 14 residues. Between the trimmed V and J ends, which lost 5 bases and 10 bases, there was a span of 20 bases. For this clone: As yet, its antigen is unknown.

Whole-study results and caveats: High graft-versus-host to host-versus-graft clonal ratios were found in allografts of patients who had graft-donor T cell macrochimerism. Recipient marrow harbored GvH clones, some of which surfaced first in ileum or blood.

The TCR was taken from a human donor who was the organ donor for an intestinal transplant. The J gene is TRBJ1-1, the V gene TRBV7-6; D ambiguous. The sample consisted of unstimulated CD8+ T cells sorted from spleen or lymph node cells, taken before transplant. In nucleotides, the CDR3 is TGTGCCAGCAGCCAGGACTCTACCGTCGTGTTAGCTTTCTTT. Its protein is CASSQDSTVVLAFF.